This TCR beta chain was identified in a study of neurological immune-mediated disorders. Regarding the study as a whole: It was the repertoires of 18 of 34 multiple sclerosis patients that phylogenetic grouping placed in one related-CDR3 cluster, which is a possible signature.

The unsorted libraries had their origin in 2 million PBMCs stored at -80 C. This clonotype has just a few counts. The antigen is undetermined. V lost 5 bases, J lost 6 bases, and 11 bases lay in between. Germline CDR1 reads DFQATT; CDR2 reads SNEGSKA (reference sequence). The CDR3 sequence is 11 residues long. 5'RACE with 10-nucleotide random UMIs produced the cDNA. In TCRdb, the 5' RACE reads were re-called with MiXCR into one record per CDR3 protein. Here the sample spans 85,000 to 90,000 distinct CDR3 sequences, around 3.5% being singletons. V gene TRBV20-1 combines with J gene TRBJ2-7, with TRBD2 as a possible D gene (6 bases). This sequence originates from a woman between 45 and 65 years old with multiple sclerosis. Input material: PBMCs. CDR3 DNA: TGCAGTGCTGGGGAAGCGGGCGAGCAGTACTTC. As protein: CSAGEAGEQYF.